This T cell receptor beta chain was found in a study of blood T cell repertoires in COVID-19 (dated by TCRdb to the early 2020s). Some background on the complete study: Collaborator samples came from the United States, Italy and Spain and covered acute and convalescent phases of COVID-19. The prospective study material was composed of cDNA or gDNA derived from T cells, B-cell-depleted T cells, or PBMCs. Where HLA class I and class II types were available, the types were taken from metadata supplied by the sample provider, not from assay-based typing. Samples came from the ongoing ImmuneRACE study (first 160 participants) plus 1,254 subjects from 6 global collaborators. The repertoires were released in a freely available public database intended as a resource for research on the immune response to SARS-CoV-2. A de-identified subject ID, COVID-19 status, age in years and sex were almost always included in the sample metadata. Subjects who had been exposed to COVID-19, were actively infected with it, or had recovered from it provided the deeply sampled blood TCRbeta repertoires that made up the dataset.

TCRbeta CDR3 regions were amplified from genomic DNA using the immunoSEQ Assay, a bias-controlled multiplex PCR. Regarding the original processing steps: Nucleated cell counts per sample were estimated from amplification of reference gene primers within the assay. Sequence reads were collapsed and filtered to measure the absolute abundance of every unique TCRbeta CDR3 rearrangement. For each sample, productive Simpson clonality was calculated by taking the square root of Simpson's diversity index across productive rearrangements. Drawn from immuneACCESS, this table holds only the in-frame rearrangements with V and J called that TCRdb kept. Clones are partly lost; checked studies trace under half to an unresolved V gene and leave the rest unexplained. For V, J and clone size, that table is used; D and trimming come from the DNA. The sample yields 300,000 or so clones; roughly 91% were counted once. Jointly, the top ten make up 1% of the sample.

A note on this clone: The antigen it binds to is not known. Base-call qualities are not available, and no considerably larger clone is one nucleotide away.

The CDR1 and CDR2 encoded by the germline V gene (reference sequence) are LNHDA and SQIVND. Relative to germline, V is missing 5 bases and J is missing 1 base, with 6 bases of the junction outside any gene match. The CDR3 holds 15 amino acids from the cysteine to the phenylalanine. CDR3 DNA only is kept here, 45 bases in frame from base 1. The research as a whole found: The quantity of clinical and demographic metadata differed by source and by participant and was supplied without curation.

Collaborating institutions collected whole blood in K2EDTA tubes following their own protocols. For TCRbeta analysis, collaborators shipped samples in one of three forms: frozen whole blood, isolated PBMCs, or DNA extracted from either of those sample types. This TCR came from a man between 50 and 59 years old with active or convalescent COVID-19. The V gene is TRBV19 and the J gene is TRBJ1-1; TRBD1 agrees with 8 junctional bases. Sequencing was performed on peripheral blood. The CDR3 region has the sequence CASSYHDRGNTEAFF. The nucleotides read TGTGCCAGTAGTTACCACGACAGGGGGAACACTGAAGCTTTCTTT.